These 18 T cell receptor beta chains were all obtained from the same sample, sequenced in a study of blood T cell repertoires in COVID-19. TCRdb's table, derived via immunoSEQ multiplex PCR, lists solely in-frame clones and lacks some. The repertoire holds 150,000 to 180,000 clones, roughly nine tenths seen once, with approximately 0.55% in the top ten. Sequencing input: peripheral blood. All receptors derive from a man in his fifties with acute or convalescent COVID-19.

Of note for this clone: The identical CDR3 is also encoded by other nucleotide sequences in the sample. This chain connects TRBV3-1 (or the pseudogene TRBV3-2) to TRBJ1-5; D unresolved. The germline V gene encodes CDR1 LGHDT and CDR2 YNNKEL (reference sequence). Trimming shortened V by 0 bases and J by 4 bases, and 7 bases separated the two germline ends. There are 14 residues in the CDR3. For the CDR3, the DNA is TGTGCCAGCAGCCAAGACAGCGTAAATCAGCCCCAGCATTTT. Amino acid sequence: CASSQDSVNQPQHF.

This rearrangement joins TRBV3-1 (or the pseudogene TRBV3-2) to TRBJ2-5, with TRBD2 identical over 14 bases. Germline V gives CDR1 LGHDT, CDR2 YNNKEL (reference sequence). This CDR3 comprises 17 residues. V dropped 1 base and J dropped 5; count of bases not matched to a gene: 6. CDR3 DNA sequence: TGTGCCAGCAGCCAAGGTCTGGGACTAGCGGGAGTGGAGACCCAGTACTTC. Protein: CASSQGLGLAGVETQYF.

This clone has only a few counts. The V gene is TRBV4-1, the J gene TRBJ1-1; D may be TRBD1 (6 bases). The germline V and J ends were trimmed by 0 bases and 4 bases, with 12 bases remaining between them. The CDR3 runs 15 residues. Germline lookup yields CDR1 MGHRA and CDR2 YSYEKL. DNA of the CDR3: TGCGCCAGCAGCCAAGAACTGAACAGGGCCACTGAAGCTTTCTTT. This gives the protein CASSQELNRATEAFF.

The rearrangement links TRBV5-6 to TRBJ2-3; 9 bases map to TRBD1. The CDR3 is 16 residues long. V lost 4 bases to trimming and J lost 3 bases; unmatched junction nucleotides: 9. Germline V gives CDR1 SGHDT, CDR2 YYEEEE. The chain's CDR3 is CASSITGTGTTDTQYF. DNA for the CDR3: TGTGCCAGCAGCATCACCGGGACAGGGACGACAGATACGCAGTATTTT.

This sequence joins TRBV7-2 and TRBJ2-3; a possible D gene is TRBD2 (5 bases). Germline assignment: CDR1 SGHTA and CDR2 FQGNSA. The CDR3 has 17 residues. Between the trimmed V and J ends, which lost 5 bases and 1 base, there was a span of 19 bases. Written as DNA, the CDR3 is TGTGCCAGCAGCGAAACGTGGACGCGGGCTCGCACAGATACGCAGTATTTT. It translates to CASSETWTRARTDTQYF. The full variable domain, rest sourced from reference TRBV7-2 and TRBJ2-3, is GAGVSQSPSNKVTEKGKDVELRCDPISGHTALYWYRQSLGQGLEFLIYFQGNSAPDKSGLPSDRFSAERTGGSVSTLTIQRTQQEDSAVYLCASSETWTRARTDTQYFGPGTRLTVL.

The chain joins TRBV19 to TRBJ1-1; D perhaps matches TRBD1 (5 bases). This CDR3 has 14 residues. Per germline, CDR1 LNHDA and CDR2 SQIVND (reference sequence). V lost 9 bases and J lost 4, with 18 bases in between. The CDR3 here is CASVLGGLVTEAFF. The DNA for the CDR3 is TGTGCCAGCGTCCTGGGGGGGTTGGTCACTGAAGCTTTCTTT. The whole variable domain, filled in from reference TRBV19 and TRBJ1-1, reads DGGITQSPKYLFRKEGQNVTLSCEQNLNHDAMYWYRQDPGQGLRLIYYSQIVNDFQKGDIAEGYSVSREKKESFPLTVTSAQKNPTAFYLCASVLGGLVTEAFFGQGTRLTVV.

V gene TRBV7-8 combines with J gene TRBJ1-3, with 7 bases aligning to TRBD1. V shed 5 bases and J 0 bases; nucleotides not matched to a gene: 10. Per the germline V gene, CDR1 is SGHVS and CDR2 is FQNEAQ. The CDR3 extends over 17 amino acids. The CDR3 DNA reads TGTGCCAGCAGCACAAACCCCCGACAGGGCTCTGGAAACACCATATATTTT. Its translation: CASSTNPRQGSGNTIYF.

The chain uses TRBV30 and TRBJ1-5; no clear D. CDR3 size: 12 residues. In germline, CDR1 is GTSNPN, CDR2 SVGIG (reference sequence). CDR3 nucleotides: TGTGCTGCGGGCCGTAGAGATCAGCCCCAGCATTTT. It yields the protein CAAGRRDQPQHF.

This chain connects TRBV4-1 to TRBJ1-1, with D tentatively TRBD1 (5 bases). Germline V gene data show CDR1 as MGHRA and CDR2 as YSYEKL. Trimming took 4 bases from V and 8 from J, leaving 20 bases between them. The CDR3 contains 15 residues. The CDR3, as DNA: TGCGCCAGCAGCCCTCCCGGGGGGGGGTTTCGCGAAGCTTTCTTT. It translates to CASSPPGGGFREAFF.

V is TRBV20-1 and J is TRBJ2-7, with a tentative D call TRBD1 (6 bases). The CDR3 is 14 amino acids. The V end lost 3 bases, the J end lost 0 bases, and 12 bases lay between the germline ends. Germline V CDR1 and CDR2: DFQATT, SNEGSKA (reference sequence). The CDR3 reads CSASTDRSSYEQYV. CDR3 nucleotide sequence: TGCAGTGCTAGTACAGACAGGAGCTCCTACGAGCAGTACGTC.

The chain is built from TRBV28 and TRBJ1-1; TRBD1 agrees at 7 bases. Germline trimming cut 5 bases from V and 2 bases from J; bases unmatched to any gene: 5. Germline assignment: CDR1 MDHEN and CDR2 SYDVKM. This CDR3 spans 14 amino acids. The CDR3 is CASSTTGFNTEAFF. CDR3 DNA sequence: TGTGCCAGCAGTACGACAGGGTTCAACACTGAAGCTTTCTTT.

The chain combines TRBV18 with TRBJ2-6, with D hard to call. This CDR3 contains 17 residues. The V and J ends lost 1 base and 0 bases respectively, with 10 bases between them. CDR1 is KGHSH, CDR2 LQKENI, per germline. CDR3 DNA sequence: TGTGCCAGCTCACCACGGGCAGTGAGCTCTGGGGCCAACGTCCTGACTTTC. Amino acid sequence: CASSPRAVSSGANVLTF.

The chain carries TRBV7-2 and TRBJ2-1; TRBD2 agrees at 9 bases. Trimming at V came to 5 bases and at J to 6 bases, leaving 5 bases not matched to a gene. Germline CDR1 reads SGHTA; CDR2 reads FQGNSA. This CDR3 has 14 residues. Here the CDR3 DNA reads TGTGCCAGCAGCCCAGTAGCGGGAGCCAATGAGCAGTTCTTC. Translation gives CASSPVAGANEQFF.

The gene calls are TRBV27 and TRBJ2-2; 9 nucleotides match TRBD1. The CDR3 is made up of 17 amino acids. The trim removed 7 bases at V and 4 bases at J, leaving 13 bases unmatched. Germline CDR1 reads MNHEY; CDR2 reads SMNVEV (reference sequence). CDR3 loop: CASTRGPQGAVTGELFF. CDR3 DNA: TGTGCCAGCACCCGGGGACCACAGGGGGCGGTCACCGGGGAGCTGTTTTTT.

The chain has TRBV6-6 and TRBJ2-7; D is uncertain. Trimming cost V 2 bases and J 0 bases, with 11 bases left between them. CDR1 is MNHNY, CDR2 SVGAGI, per germline (reference sequence). This CDR3 has 15 amino acids. In DNA form, the CDR3 reads TGTGCCAGCAGTTACCTGACTCAGAGCTCCTACGAGCAGTACTTC. Translating it yields CASSYLTQSSYEQYF.

The chain carries TRBV27 and TRBJ2-1; 7 bases map to TRBD1. Germline values: CDR1 MNHEY, CDR2 SMNVEV (reference sequence). V trimming: 4 bases; J trimming: 2 bases; junction bases outside the gene matches: 5. CDR3 size: 15 residues. In DNA, the CDR3 is TGTGCCAGCAGTTATTCAGGGGGTCCCTACAATGAGCAGTTCTTC. This sequence encodes CASSYSGGPYNEQFF.

The V call is TRBV9, the J call TRBJ1-1; 7 nucleotides align to TRBD1. The CDR3 loop spans 13 amino acids. Germline trimming cut 0 bases from V and 5 bases from J; bases unmatched to any gene: 1. The germline gives CDR1 SGDLS, CDR2 YYNGEE. DNA for the CDR3: TGTGCCAGCAGCGTAGGACAGGGAACTGAAGCTTTCTTT. This sequence encodes CASSVGQGTEAFF.

This rearrangement joins TRBV5-4 to TRBJ2-7; 7 nucleotides align to TRBD2. CDR3 length: 15 residues. With V trimmed by 2 bases and J by 5 bases, 10 bases remained unmatched. Germline V gives CDR1 SGHNT, CDR2 YYREEE (reference sequence). CDR3 coding DNA: TGTGCCAGCAGCTTACCAGCGGGATCCCCCCACGAGCAGTACTTC. This encodes CASSLPAGSPHEQYF.